This T cell receptor beta chain was observed in a study of CD8 T cells in ankylosing spondylitis. Study results and caveats: Apparently characteristic of ankylosing spondylitis blood was a TCR beta motif (roughly eight highly homologous variants). The clones that were linked to disease were reported to be significantly enriched in matched synovial fluid samples from ankylosing spondylitis patients. Past research had described some motif variants in reactive arthritis synovial fluid and blood.

A note on this clonotype: Antigen specificity is unknown.

As the method for making TCR beta libraries, quantitative 5'-RACE with molecular barcodes was used. From the 5' RACE reads, TCRdb called clonotypes with MiXCR, one entry per CDR3 protein. The sample gives 670,000 or so distinct CDR3 sequences, around 19% of which show up once; roughly a fifth is in the top ten. This receptor was obtained from a male donor with ankylosing spondylitis. Sequenced sample: blood, either unsorted or a sorted T cell fraction (not recorded which).

In DNA form, the CDR3 reads TGTGCCAGCAGCCGGGGGACTAGCGGGAGGGTAGGGCTCGAGCAGTACTTC. Amino acid sequence: CASSRGTSGRVGLEQYF. This chain joins TRBV12-3 or TRBV12-4 and TRBJ2-7; 16 bases fit TRBD2. V was pared by 6 bases and J by 6 bases, with 11 bases of the junction left unmatched. The length of the CDR3 is 17 residues.